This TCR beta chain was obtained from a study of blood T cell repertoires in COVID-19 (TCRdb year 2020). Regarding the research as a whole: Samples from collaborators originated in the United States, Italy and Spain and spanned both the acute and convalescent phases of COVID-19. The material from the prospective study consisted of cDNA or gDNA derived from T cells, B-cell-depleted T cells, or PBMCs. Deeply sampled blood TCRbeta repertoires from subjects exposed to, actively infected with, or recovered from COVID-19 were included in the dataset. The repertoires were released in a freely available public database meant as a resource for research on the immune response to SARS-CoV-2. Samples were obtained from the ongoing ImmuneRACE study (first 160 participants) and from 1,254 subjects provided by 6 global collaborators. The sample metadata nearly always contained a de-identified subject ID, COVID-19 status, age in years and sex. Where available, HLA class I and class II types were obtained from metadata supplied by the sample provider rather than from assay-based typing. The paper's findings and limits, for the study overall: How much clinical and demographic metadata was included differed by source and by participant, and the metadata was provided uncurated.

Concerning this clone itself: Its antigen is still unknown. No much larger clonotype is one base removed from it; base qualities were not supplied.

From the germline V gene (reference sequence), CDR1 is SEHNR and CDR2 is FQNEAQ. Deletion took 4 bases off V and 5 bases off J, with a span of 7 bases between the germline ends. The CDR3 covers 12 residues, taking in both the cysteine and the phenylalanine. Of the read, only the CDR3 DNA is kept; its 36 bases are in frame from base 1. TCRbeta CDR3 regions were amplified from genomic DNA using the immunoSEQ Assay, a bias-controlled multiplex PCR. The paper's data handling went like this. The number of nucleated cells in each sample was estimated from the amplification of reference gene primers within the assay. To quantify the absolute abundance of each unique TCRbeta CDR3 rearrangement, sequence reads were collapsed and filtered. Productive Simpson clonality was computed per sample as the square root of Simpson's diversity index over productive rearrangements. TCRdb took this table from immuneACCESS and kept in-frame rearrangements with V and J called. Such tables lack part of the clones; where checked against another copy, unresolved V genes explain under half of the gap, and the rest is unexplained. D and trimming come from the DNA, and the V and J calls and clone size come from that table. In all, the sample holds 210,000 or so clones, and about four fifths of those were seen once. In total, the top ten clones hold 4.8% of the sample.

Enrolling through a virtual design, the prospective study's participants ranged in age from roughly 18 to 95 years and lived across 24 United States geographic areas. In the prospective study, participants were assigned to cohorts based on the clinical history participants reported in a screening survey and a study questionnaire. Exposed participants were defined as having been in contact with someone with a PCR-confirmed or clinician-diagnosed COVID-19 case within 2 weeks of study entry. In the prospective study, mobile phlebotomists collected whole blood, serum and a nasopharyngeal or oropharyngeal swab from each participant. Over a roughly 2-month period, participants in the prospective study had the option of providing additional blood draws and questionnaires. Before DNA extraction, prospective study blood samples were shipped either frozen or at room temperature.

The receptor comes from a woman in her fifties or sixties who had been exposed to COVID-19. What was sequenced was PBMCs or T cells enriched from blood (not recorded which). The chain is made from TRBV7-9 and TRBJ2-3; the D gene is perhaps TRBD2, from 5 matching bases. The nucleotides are TGTGCCAGCAGCTACGGGATAGATACGCAGTATTTT. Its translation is CASSYGIDTQYF.